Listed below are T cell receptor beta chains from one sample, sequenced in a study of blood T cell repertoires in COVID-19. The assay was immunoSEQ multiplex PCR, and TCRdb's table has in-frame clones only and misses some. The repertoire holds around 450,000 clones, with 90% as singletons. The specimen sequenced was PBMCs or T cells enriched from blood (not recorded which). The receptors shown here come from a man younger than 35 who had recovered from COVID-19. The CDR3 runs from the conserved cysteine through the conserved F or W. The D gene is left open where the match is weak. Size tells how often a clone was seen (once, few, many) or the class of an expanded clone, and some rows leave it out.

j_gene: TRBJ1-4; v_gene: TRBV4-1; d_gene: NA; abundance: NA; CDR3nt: TGCGCCAGCAGCCAAGATCCAGGGGCTGGTGAAAAACTGTTTTTT; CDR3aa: CASSQDPGAGEKLFF
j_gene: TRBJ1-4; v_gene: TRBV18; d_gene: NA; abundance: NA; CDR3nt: TGTGCCAGCTCACCTCGACAGGTGAGAGATGAAAAACTGTTTTTT; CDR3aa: CASSPRQVRDEKLFF
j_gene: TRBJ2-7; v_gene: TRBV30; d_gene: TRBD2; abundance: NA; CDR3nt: TGTGCCTCCTCCCGGGGAGGGACTCACTACGAGCAGTACTTC; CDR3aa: CASSRGGTHYEQYF
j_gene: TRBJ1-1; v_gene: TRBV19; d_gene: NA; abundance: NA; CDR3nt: TGTGCCAGTAGAGTGTCGGGGGGTGACACTGAAGCTTTCTTT; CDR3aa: CASRVSGGDTEAFF
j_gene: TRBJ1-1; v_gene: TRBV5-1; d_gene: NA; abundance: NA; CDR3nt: TGCGCCAGCAGCTTGGCCGGGCAGGGTGGGGTGAACACTGAAGCTTTCTTT; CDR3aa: CASSLAGQGGVNTEAFF
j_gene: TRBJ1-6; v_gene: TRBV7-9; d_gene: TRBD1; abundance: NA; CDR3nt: TGTGCCAGCAGCCCTAGGGGGACAGATAATTCACCCCTCCACTTT; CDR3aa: CASSPRGTDNSPLHF
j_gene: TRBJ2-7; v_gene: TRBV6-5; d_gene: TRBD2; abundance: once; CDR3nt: TGTGCCAGCAGTTACTCGACACTAGCGGGCCTTGAGCAGTACTTC; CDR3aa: CASSYSTLAGLEQYF
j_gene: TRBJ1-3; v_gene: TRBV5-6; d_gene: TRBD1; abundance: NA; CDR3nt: TGTGCCAGCAGCTTGTTTGGGCAGGGGGACGGAAACACCATATATTTT; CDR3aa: CASSLFGQGDGNTIYF
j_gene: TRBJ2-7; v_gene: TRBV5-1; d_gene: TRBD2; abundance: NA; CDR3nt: TGCGCCAGCAAGGGACTAGCGGGCTACGAGCAGTACTTC; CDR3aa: CASKGLAGYEQYF
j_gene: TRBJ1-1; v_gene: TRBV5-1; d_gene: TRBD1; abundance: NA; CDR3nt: TGCGCCAGCAGCTTGGCCGGTTATACAGGGGGCAGGACTGAAGCTTTCTTT; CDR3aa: CASSLAGYTGGRTEAFF
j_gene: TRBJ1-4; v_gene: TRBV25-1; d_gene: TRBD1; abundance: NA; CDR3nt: TGTGCCAGCAGTGACGGGACAGGGGGCGATGAAAAACTGTTTTTT; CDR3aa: CASSDGTGGDEKLFF
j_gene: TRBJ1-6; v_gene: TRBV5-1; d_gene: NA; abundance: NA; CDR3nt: TGCGCCAGCAGCCTTGGCGAAGGGGTTCTAAGTTCACCCCTCCACTTT; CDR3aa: CASSLGEGVLSSPLHF
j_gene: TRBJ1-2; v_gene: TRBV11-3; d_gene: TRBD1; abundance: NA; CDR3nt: TGTGCCAGCAGCTTAGGGACAGGGGCCTTTGATGGCTACACCTTC; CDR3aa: CASSLGTGAFDGYTF
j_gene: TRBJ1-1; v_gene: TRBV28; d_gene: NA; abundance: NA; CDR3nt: TGTGCCAGCAGTACTGAAAGGAACACTGAAGCTTTCTTT; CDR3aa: CASSTERNTEAFF
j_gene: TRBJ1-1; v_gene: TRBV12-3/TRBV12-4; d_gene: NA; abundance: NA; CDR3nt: TGTGCCAGCAGTTGGTCGGAGGGAACTGAAGCTTTCTTT; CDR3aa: CASSWSEGTEAFF
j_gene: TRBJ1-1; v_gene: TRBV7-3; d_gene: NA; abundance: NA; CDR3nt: TGTGCCAGCAGCTTAACGGGAGGGCCAGGCACTGAAGCTTTCTTT; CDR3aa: CASSLTGGPGTEAFF
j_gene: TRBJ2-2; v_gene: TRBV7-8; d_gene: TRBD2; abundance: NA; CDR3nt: TGTGCCAGCACCGAGCGGGAGGGCGCAGCCGGGGAGCTGTTTTTT; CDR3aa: CASTEREGAAGELFF